These 14 T cell receptor beta chains were all obtained from the same sample, sequenced in a study of Ad26.COV2.S vaccination and SARS-CoV-2 variants. Clones were sequenced by immunoSEQ multiplex PCR, and TCRdb holds only the in-frame ones, with some missing. The sample lists about 180,000 clones, roughly 89% occurring once. Sequencing used peripheral blood, obtained after recovery from COVID-19. The receptors here all came from a human donor who had recovered from COVID-19.

This clone turned up a few times. Other DNA sequences from this sample encode an identical CDR3 as well. The genes are TRBV2 and TRBJ1-1; no reliable D call. The germline V gene has CDR1 SNHLY and CDR2 FYNNEI. The CDR3 runs 13 residues. V dropped 6 bases and J dropped 2 bases, with 10 bases sitting between them. CDR3 nucleotides: TGTGCCAGCAGCGGTGCCCCCAACACTGAAGCTTTCTTT. Translating gives CASSGAPNTEAFF.

This clone was picked up many times. Additional DNA sequences in this sample encode the identical CDR3. V usage is TRBV27 and J usage is TRBJ1-1; D possibly corresponds to TRBD1 (5 bases). Germline V lookup: CDR1 MNHEY, CDR2 SMNVEV (reference sequence). The length of the CDR3 is 14 residues. The V end was cut by 7 bases, the J end by 1 base, with 13 bases between. CDR3 sequence reads: CASNRQGPNTEAFF. The CDR3 DNA reads as TGTGCCAGCAACCGGCAGGGCCCGAACACTGAAGCTTTCTTT.

The V and J genes are TRBV5-1 and TRBJ1-2; no clear D. There are 13 residues in the CDR3. Germline-derived CDR1 and CDR2 are SGHRS and YFSETQ. Trimming took 4 bases from V and 8 from J, leaving 15 bases between them. DNA of the CDR3: TGCGCCAGCAGCGGAGACGGGATTGGAGGCTACACCTTC. Encoded protein: CASSGDGIGGYTF.

J is TRBJ1-1 and V is TRBV19; the match to TRBD1 covers 10 bases. V shed 7 bases and J 4 bases; nucleotides not matched to a gene: 9. This CDR3 spans 15 amino acids. Germline V CDR1 and CDR2: LNHDA, SQIVND (reference sequence). CDR3 bases: TGTGCCAGTATTTCGGGACAGGGGCTGATCACTGAAGCTTTCTTT. Translated: CASISGQGLITEAFF.

This chain uses TRBV7-3 with TRBJ2-1; tentative D call: TRBD2 (6 bases). Germline V gene sequence: CDR1 SGHTA, CDR2 FQGTGA. Trimming pared 4 bases from V and 4 bases from J, leaving 8 bases between. There are 13 residues in the CDR3. The chain's CDR3 is CASSSGLYNEQFF. The CDR3 DNA follows: TGTGCCAGCAGCTCGGGACTGTACAATGAGCAGTTCTTC.

The V call is TRBV7-6, the J call TRBJ2-5, with D perhaps matching TRBD1 (5 bases). CDR1 is SGHVS and CDR2 is FNYEAQ in the germline V gene. This CDR3 spans 15 amino acids. Trimming removed 0 bases at V and 5 bases at J, with 13 bases between. The CDR3, as DNA: TGTGCCAGCAGCTTAGCGGTAGGGGCAATGGAGACCCAGTACTTC. Its protein is CASSLAVGAMETQYF.

The rearrangement joins TRBV11-2 to TRBJ1-2; no clear D. The germline gives CDR1 SGHAT, CDR2 FQNNGV. The germline V and J ends were trimmed by 4 bases and 8 bases, with 32 bases remaining between them. The CDR3 contains 19 residues. In DNA, the CDR3 is TGTGCCAGCAGCTCCAGGAAAAGACATCTCCAGCCCAGTTTAACGGGCTACACCTTC. Translated: CASSSRKRHLQPSLTGYTF.

This clone was detected only a few times. V is TRBV7-9 and J is TRBJ1-1; the D gene is possibly TRBD1 (6 bases). CDR1 and CDR2 (germline): SEHNR, FQNEAQ (reference sequence). Trimming pared 5 bases from V and 0 bases from J, leaving 7 bases between. CDR3 length equals 13 residues. The CDR3 region is CASSGTLNTEAFF. Written as DNA, the CDR3 is TGTGCCAGCAGCGGGACATTGAACACTGAAGCTTTCTTT.

The rearrangement links TRBV11-1 to TRBJ2-5; D perhaps matches TRBD1 (6 bases). Germline-derived CDR1 and CDR2 are SGHAT and FQDESV (reference sequence). The CDR3 runs to 12 residues. Between the trimmed V and J ends, which lost 3 bases and 4 bases, there was a span of 6 bases. Here the CDR3 reads CASSLDRETQYF. CDR3 DNA: TGTGCCAGCAGCTTGGACAGAGAGACCCAGTACTTC.

This clone was detected only a few times. V and J are TRBV27 and TRBJ2-1; 11 bases agree with TRBD2. The CDR3 loop spans 15 amino acids. V was clipped by 5 bases and J by 5 bases; unmatched bases: 5. Germline values: CDR1 MNHEY, CDR2 SMNVEV (reference sequence). The CDR3 coding sequence is TGTGCCAGCAGTCCCGGGACTAGCGGAAACAATGAGCAGTTCTTC. It encodes CASSPGTSGNNEQFF.

This clone was seen only once. CDR3 nucleotides: TGCAGCGTTATTCGTCAGGGGAGTACCGGGGAGCTGTTTTTT. It is translated as CSVIRQGSTGELFF. The chain has TRBV29-1 and TRBJ2-2; TRBD1 is a possible D gene (6 bases). The germline V and J ends were trimmed by 5 bases and 5 bases, with 15 bases remaining between them. Germline lookup yields CDR1 SQVTM and CDR2 ANQGSEA. The CDR3 extends over 14 amino acids.

V gene TRBV30 combines with J gene TRBJ2-2, with a tentative D call TRBD2 (5 bases). Trimming took 3 bases from V and 1 from J, leaving 12 bases between them. The CDR3 has 15 amino acids. Germline-derived CDR1 and CDR2 are GTSNPN and SVGIG (reference sequence). The CDR3: CAWRWASGNTGELFF. The CDR3 nucleotides read TGTGCCTGGAGGTGGGCCAGCGGGAACACCGGGGAGCTGTTTTTT.

The genes are TRBV27 and TRBJ1-1, with a weak D call TRBD1 (5 bases). V lost 9 bases and J 7 bases, leaving 12 bases between the germline ends. Germline-derived CDR1 and CDR2 are MNHEY and SMNVEV (reference sequence). This CDR3 is 11 amino acids long. CDR3 in amino acids: CASIQGNEAFF. The CDR3, as DNA: TGTGCCAGTATTCAGGGTAATGAAGCTTTCTTT.

This clone came up a few times. This sequence joins TRBV3-1 (or the pseudogene TRBV3-2) and TRBJ2-7, with D possibly TRBD2 on 6 matching bases. The V end was cut by 5 bases, the J end by 0 bases, with 14 bases between. The germline CDR1 and CDR2 sequences are LGHDT and YNNKEL (reference sequence). The length of the CDR3 is 15 residues. CDR3 sequence: CASSKAGLSSYEQYF. CDR3 coding DNA: TGTGCCAGCAGCAAGGCGGGACTGAGCTCCTACGAGCAGTACTTC.